This TCR beta chain derives from a study of early T cells in non-severe SARS-CoV-2 infection. The CDR3 has 15 amino acids. V lost 0 bases, J lost 3 bases, and 12 bases lay in between. The germline CDR1 and CDR2 sequences are LGHNA and YSLEER. This clonotype showed up just a few times. The TCR library protocol attached unique molecular identifiers to the individual cDNA molecules. Each CDR3 protein is one row after TCRdb ran MiXCR on the 5' RACE reads. Seen here are 80,000 to 100,000 distinct CDR3 sequences, roughly an eighth observed once, and the top ten hold 6.5%. The rearrangement uses TRBV4-3 and TRBJ2-7; a possible D gene is TRBD2 (5 bases). This clonotype was sampled from an adult who was a healthcare worker with PCR-confirmed SARS-CoV-2 infection or an uninfected control (not recorded which). The sequencing sample was made of whole blood. As DNA, the CDR3 is TGCGCCAGCAGCCAAGATCGTAACGGGAACTACGAGCAGTACTTC. Encoded protein: CASSQDRNGNYEQYF.